A single sample is the source of the 18 T cell receptor beta chains below, sequenced in a study of blood T cell repertoires in COVID-19. Here immunoSEQ multiplex PCR was the method, and the copy in TCRdb shows in-frame clones only, minus some. The repertoire holds about 380,000 clones, with around 87% as singletons. Material for sequencing was PBMCs or T cells enriched from blood (not recorded which). These receptors all come from a man between 25 and 39 years old who had recovered from COVID-19.

The J gene is TRBJ2-7, the V gene TRBV7-6, with 9 nucleotides matching TRBD1. The CDR3 runs to 14 residues. The V gene's germline CDR1 is SGHVS and CDR2 FNYEAQ. V lost 5 bases, J lost 3 bases, and 5 bases stayed unmatched. For the CDR3, the DNA is TGTGCCAGCAGCCCGGGACAGGGAGACTACGAGCAGTACTTC. Its protein product is CASSPGQGDYEQYF.

The V and J genes are TRBV6-5 and TRBJ1-1, with D perhaps TRBD1 (6 bases). Trimming left V 6 bases short and J 3 bases short, with 11 bases between. Germline V gene lookup returns CDR1 MNHEY and CDR2 SVGAGI. This CDR3 contains 13 residues. The CDR3 nucleotides are TGTGCCAGCAGATCACAGGGCTACACTGAAGCTTTCTTT. Translating gives CASRSQGYTEAFF.

This clone was observed once. The chain couples TRBV6-1 to TRBJ2-3; D unclear. CDR3 length: 14 amino acids. The germline V gene has CDR1 MNHNS and CDR2 SASEGT. V was clipped by 5 bases and J by 6 bases, with 15 bases between them. CDR3 in amino acids: CASSYSWPADTQYF. The DNA of the CDR3 is TGTGCCAGCAGTTATTCGTGGCCTGCCGATACGCAGTATTTT.

The rearrangement links TRBV19 to TRBJ1-5, with D hard to call. The CDR3 covers 12 residues. CDR1 is LNHDA and CDR2 is SQIVND in the germline V gene (reference sequence). V was cut by 6 bases and J by 7 bases, with 10 bases left in between. CDR3 sequence: CASSHPHQPQHF. For the CDR3, the DNA is TGTGCCAGTAGCCATCCACACCAGCCCCAGCATTTT. Using reference TRBV19 and TRBJ1-5 for the parts outside the CDR3, the full variable domain is DGGITQSPKYLFRKEGQNVTLSCEQNLNHDAMYWYRQDPGQGLRLIYYSQIVNDFQKGDIAEGYSVSREKKESFPLTVTSAQKNPTAFYLCASSHPHQPQHFGDGTRLSIL.

The chain joins TRBV5-4 to TRBJ2-7; the D gene is possibly TRBD2 (5 bases). The germline V gene encodes CDR1 SGHNT and CDR2 YYREEE (reference sequence). This CDR3 has 16 residues. The germline V and J ends were trimmed by 0 bases and 7 bases, with 20 bases remaining between them. The CDR3 loop is CASSLGAGASAREQYF. CDR3 in DNA: TGTGCCAGCAGCTTGGGGGCGGGCGCGTCCGCGCGGGAGCAGTACTTC. Full variable domain (missing parts from reference TRBV5-4 and TRBJ2-7): ETGVTQSPTHLIKTRGQQVTLRCSSQSGHNTVSWYQQALGQGPQFIFQYYREEENGRGNFPPRFSGLQFPNYSSELNVNALELDDSALYLCASSLGAGASAREQYFGPGTRLTVT.

The genes are TRBV7-2 and TRBJ1-6, with D uncertain. Germline lookup yields CDR1 SGHTA and CDR2 FQGNSA. The CDR3 has 14 amino acids. Trimming stripped 1 base from V and 7 bases from J, with 8 bases between. The CDR3 protein is CASSLEIVNSPLHF. CDR3 bases: TGTGCCAGCAGCTTAGAAATAGTAAATTCACCCCTCCACTTT.

CDR3 sequence reads: CASTPGEGVNTEAFF. In nucleotides, the CDR3 is TGTGCCAGCACCCCGGGTGAAGGGGTGAACACTGAAGCTTTCTTT. The rearrangement joins TRBV3-1 (or the pseudogene TRBV3-2) to TRBJ1-1, with D tentatively TRBD1 (5 bases). Per the germline V gene, CDR1 is LGHDT and CDR2 is YNNKEL (reference sequence). The CDR3 runs to 15 residues. The V gene lost 7 bases and the J gene lost 0 bases, with 15 bases spanning the gap.

The DNA for the CDR3 is TGCGCCAGCAGCCAAGATCCTGGGCTTGGGGGGGAGCTGTTTTTT. Its translation: CASSQDPGLGGELFF. The rearrangement joins TRBV4-1 to TRBJ2-2; D is unclear. The CDR3 length is 15 residues. Germline CDR1 reads MGHRA; CDR2 reads YSYEKL. V dropped 0 bases and J dropped 8 bases, with 13 bases sitting between them.

This rearrangement joins TRBV19 to TRBJ1-1, with D perhaps matching TRBD1 (6 bases). V gave up 5 bases and J gave up 4 bases, with 8 bases separating them. The germline gives CDR1 LNHDA, CDR2 SQIVND (reference sequence). The CDR3 runs 12 residues. The CDR3 loop is CASSGDTTEAFF. Written as DNA, the CDR3 is TGTGCCAGTAGTGGGGACACCACTGAAGCTTTCTTT.

V and J are TRBV18 and TRBJ1-1; the match to TRBD1 covers 10 bases. Germline CDR1 and CDR2: KGHSH and LQKENI. The junction had 4 bases not matched to a gene; V was cut back by 4 bases and J by 2 bases. The CDR3 totals 15 residues. This CDR3 is CASSLRTGGNTEAFF. CDR3 bases: TGTGCCAGCTCACTTCGGACAGGGGGTAACACTGAAGCTTTCTTT.

The rearrangement joins TRBV10-3 to TRBJ1-2, with D tentatively TRBD1 (5 bases). This CDR3 comprises 11 residues. CDR1 is ENHRY, CDR2 SYGVKD, per germline. V shed 7 bases and J shed 7 bases, with 10 bases lying between them. CDR3 region: CAINQGFGYTF. The CDR3 DNA sequence: TGTGCCATCAACCAGGGATTTGGCTACACCTTC.

The rearrangement joins TRBV5-1 to TRBJ2-2, with 7 bases identical to TRBD1. The length of the CDR3 is 13 residues. The germline V gene has CDR1 SGHRS and CDR2 YFSETQ. V shed 5 bases, J shed 7 bases, and the junction held 5 bases outside the gene matches. The CDR3 DNA is TGCGCCAGCAGTCCAGGGGGAGTCGGGGAGCTGTTTTTT. Residues: CASSPGGVGELFF.

On this clone itself: The identical CDR3 is also encoded by other nucleotide sequences in the sample. The chain is built from TRBV6-5 and TRBJ1-5; D remains unclear. The germline gives CDR1 MNHEY, CDR2 SVGAGI. V lost 2 bases and J lost 4, with 6 bases in between. The CDR3 has 13 residues. In DNA form, the CDR3 reads TGTGCCAGCAGTTACAGTCTAAATCAGCCCCAGCATTTT. Protein product: CASSYSLNQPQHF.

This clone was seen once. The chain combines TRBV14 with TRBJ1-6; unclear D gene. Trimming stripped 6 bases from V and 7 bases from J, with 10 bases between. This CDR3 has 13 residues. CDR1 SGHDN and CDR2 FVKESK come from the germline V gene. This CDR3 is CASSRGPNSPLHF. The CDR3 DNA sequence: TGTGCCAGCAGTCGAGGCCCAAATTCACCCCTCCACTTT.

The chain carries TRBV27 and TRBJ2-2; 10 bases fit TRBD2. V shed 2 bases and J 0 bases; nucleotides not matched to a gene: 9. CDR3 size: 19 residues. CDR1 is MNHEY, CDR2 SMNVEV, per germline (reference sequence). The CDR3 spells CASSLRRTSGTTNTGELFF. The CDR3 nucleotides read TGTGCCAGCAGTTTACGCCGGACTAGCGGAACAACGAACACCGGGGAGCTGTTTTTT.

This chain connects TRBV10-3 to TRBJ1-2; 10 bases are shared with TRBD1. Germline V CDR1 and CDR2: ENHRY, SYGVKD. V lost 2 bases and J lost 8; bases outside the gene matches: 14. This CDR3 has 17 residues. CDR3 DNA sequence: TGTGCCATCAGTGAGGGGGACAGGGGCTTCTCCGCTATCGGCTACACCTTC. Translated: CAISEGDRGFSAIGYTF.

J is TRBJ1-1 and V is TRBV19; 8 nucleotides align to TRBD1. This CDR3 is 15 amino acids long. V was clipped by 5 bases and J by 0 bases; unmatched bases: 5. Germline CDR1 is LNHDA and CDR2 is SQIVND (reference sequence). CDR3 bases: TGTGCCAGTAGTTTCGGGACAGGCTTGAACACTGAAGCTTTCTTT. It yields the protein CASSFGTGLNTEAFF.

The chain couples TRBV7-6 to TRBJ2-5; 12 bases agree with TRBD2. V shed 8 bases and J 5 bases; nucleotides not matched to a gene: 9. Germline assignment: CDR1 SGHVS and CDR2 FNYEAQ. This CDR3 is 15 amino acids long. The CDR3 DNA sequence: TGTGCCAGCGGACCACTAGCGGGGGGATCGGAGACCCAGTACTTC. This gives the protein CASGPLAGGSETQYF.